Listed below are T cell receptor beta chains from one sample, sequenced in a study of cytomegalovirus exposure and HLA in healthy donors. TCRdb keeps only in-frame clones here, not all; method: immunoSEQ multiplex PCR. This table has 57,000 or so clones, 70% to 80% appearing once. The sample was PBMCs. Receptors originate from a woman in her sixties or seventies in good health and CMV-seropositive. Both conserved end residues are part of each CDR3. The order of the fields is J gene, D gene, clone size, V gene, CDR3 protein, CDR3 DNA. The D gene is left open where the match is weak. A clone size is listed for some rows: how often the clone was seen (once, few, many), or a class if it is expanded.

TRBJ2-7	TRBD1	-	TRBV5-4	CASSPGDRVAYEQYF	TGTGCCAGCAGCCCGGGCGACAGGGTTGCATACGAGCAGTACTTC
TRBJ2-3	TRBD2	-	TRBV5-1	CASSPGVAGSDTQYF	TGCGCCAGCAGCCCCGGGGTAGCGGGGTCGGATACGCAGTATTTT
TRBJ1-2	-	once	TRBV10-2	CASSDSRAGGYTF	TGCGCCAGCAGTGACAGCCGCGCGGGGGGCTACACCTTC
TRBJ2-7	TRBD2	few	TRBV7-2	CASSPRSGGTEEQYF	TGTGCCAGCAGCCCACGTAGCGGGGGGACGGAAGAGCAGTACTTC
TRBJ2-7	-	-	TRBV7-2	CATLPLDSYEQYF	TGTGCCACTCTACCCTTGGACAGCTACGAGCAGTACTTC
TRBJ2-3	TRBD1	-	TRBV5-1	CASSSGTAPTDTQYF	TGCGCCAGCAGCTCCGGGACAGCCCCTACAGATACGCAGTATTTT
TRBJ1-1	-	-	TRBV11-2	CASSLEGGVSEAFF	TGTGCCAGCAGCTTAGAGGGAGGGGTGTCAGAAGCTTTCTTT
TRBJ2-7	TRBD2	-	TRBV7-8	CASSQVSGVYYEQYF	TGTGCCAGCAGCCAAGTTAGCGGGGTTTACTACGAGCAGTACTTC
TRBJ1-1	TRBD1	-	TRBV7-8	CASSLDRGQVTEAFF	TGTGCCAGCAGCTTAGACAGGGGGCAGGTCACTGAAGCTTTCTTT
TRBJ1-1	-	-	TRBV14	CASSLRPRDTEAFF	TGTGCCAGCAGCCTCCGGCCGAGGGACACTGAAGCTTTCTTT
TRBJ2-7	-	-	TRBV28	CASSLGPQPYEQYF	TGTGCCAGCAGTTTAGGGCCCCAACCGTACGAGCAGTACTTC
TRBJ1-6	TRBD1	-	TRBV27	CASRVVSTGAGNSPLHF	TGTGCCAGCAGGGTAGTCTCGACAGGGGCCGGTAATTCACCCCTCCACTTT
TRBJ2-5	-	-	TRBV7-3	CASSSQGAQETQYF	TGTGCCAGCAGCTCCCAGGGTGCCCAAGAGACCCAGTACTTC
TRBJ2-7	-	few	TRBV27	CASSPPGQGVYF	TGTGCCAGCAGTCCCCCAGGACAAGGGGTGTACTTC
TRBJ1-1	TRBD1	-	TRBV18	CASSPLTGGNTEAFF	TGTGCCAGCTCACCGTTGACAGGGGGAAACACTGAAGCTTTCTTT
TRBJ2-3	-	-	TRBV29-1	CSVEAGRGTDTQYF	TGCAGCGTTGAGGCGGGACGGGGCACAGATACGCAGTATTTT
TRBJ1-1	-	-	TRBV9	CASSVSEDTYTEAFF	TGTGCCAGCAGCGTCTCCGAGGACACGTACACTGAAGCTTTCTTT
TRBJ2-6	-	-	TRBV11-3	CASSLQASGANVLTF	TGTGCCAGCAGCTTACAGGCGTCTGGGGCCAACGTCCTGACTTTC
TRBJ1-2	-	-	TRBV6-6	CASSYGAPNYGYTF	TGTGCCAGCAGTTACGGGGCACCCAACTATGGCTACACCTTC
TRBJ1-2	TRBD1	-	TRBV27	CASSLWGQGFEGYTF	TGTGCCAGCAGTTTATGGGGACAGGGGTTTGAGGGCTACACCTTC
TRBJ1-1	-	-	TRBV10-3	CAITPGPELPEAFF	TGTGCCATCACCCCGGGTCCCGAGCTCCCTGAAGCTTTCTTT
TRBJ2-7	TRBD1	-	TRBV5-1	CASSLTGTGVGEQYF	TGCGCCAGCAGCTTGACCGGGACAGGGGTAGGCGAGCAGTACTTC
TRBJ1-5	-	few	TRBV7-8	CASSLETGVNNQPQHF	TGTGCCAGCAGCTTAGAAACAGGAGTAAATAATCAGCCCCAGCATTTT
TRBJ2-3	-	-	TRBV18	CASSPLKSFSDTQYF	TGTGCCAGCTCACCGCTCAAAAGCTTCTCGGATACGCAGTATTTT
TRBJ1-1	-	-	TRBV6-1	CASSETVRTEAFF	TGTGCCAGCAGTGAAACAGTAAGGACTGAAGCTTTCTTT
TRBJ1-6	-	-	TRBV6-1	CASKQGITQPSPLHF	TGTGCCAGCAAACAGGGAATAACCCAACCCTCACCCCTCCACTTT
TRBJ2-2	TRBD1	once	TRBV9	CASSVEAGGSAGELFF	TGTGCCAGCAGCGTAGAGGCAGGGGGCTCAGCCGGGGAGCTGTTTTTT
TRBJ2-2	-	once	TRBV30	CAWSVRANGELFF	TGTGCCTGGAGTGTTCGAGCAAACGGGGAGCTGTTTTTT
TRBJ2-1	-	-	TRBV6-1	CASSEAREFF	TGTGCCAGCAGTGAAGCGCGCGAGTTCTTC
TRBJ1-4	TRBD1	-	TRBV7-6	CASSIATGGSNEKLFF	TGTGCCAGCAGCATAGCTACAGGGGGCTCTAATGAAAAACTGTTTTTT
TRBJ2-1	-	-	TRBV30	CAWSKERTSSFYNEQFF	TGTGCCTGGAGTAAGGAACGGACATCTTCGTTCTACAATGAGCAGTTCTTC
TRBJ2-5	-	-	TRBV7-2	CASSLWLGGQYF	TGTGCCAGCAGCTTGTGGTTAGGGGGCCAGTACTTC
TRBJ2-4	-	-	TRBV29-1	CSVTRGGDSTKNIQYF	TGCAGCGTCACCCGAGGGGGGGATTCGACCAAAAACATTCAGTACTTC
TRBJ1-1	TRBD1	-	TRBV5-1	CASRDSRGNTEAFF	TGCGCCAGCCGGGACAGCCGGGGGAACACTGAAGCTTTCTTT
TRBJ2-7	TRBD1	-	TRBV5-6	CASSFAPGQSYEQYF	TGTGCCAGCAGTTTCGCTCCGGGACAGTCCTACGAGCAGTACTTC
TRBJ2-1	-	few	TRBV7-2	CASSFRGGGNEQFF	TGTGCCAGCAGCTTCCGAGGGGGGGGAAATGAGCAGTTCTTC
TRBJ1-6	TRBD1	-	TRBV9	CASSTSRGRGPQDSPLHF	TGTGCCAGCAGCACCTCACGCGGCAGGGGGCCCCAAGATTCACCCCTCCACTTT
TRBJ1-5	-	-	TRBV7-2	CASSREGGIDQPQHF	TGTGCCAGCAGCCGCGAGGGGGGGATTGATCAGCCCCAGCATTTT
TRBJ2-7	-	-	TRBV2	CASSDRQGVGEQYF	TGTGCCAGCAGTGACCGGCAGGGTGTCGGGGAGCAGTACTTC
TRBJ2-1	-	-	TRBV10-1	CASSELNEQFF	TGCGCCAGCAGTGAACTTAATGAGCAGTTCTTC
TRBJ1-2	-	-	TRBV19	CASSPNTGPYYGYTF	TGTGCCAGTAGTCCAAACACAGGGCCCTACTATGGCTACACCTTC
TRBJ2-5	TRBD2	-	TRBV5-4	CASSLGLTSGGALGETQYF	TGTGCCAGCAGCTTAGGGCTGACTAGCGGGGGGGCCTTAGGAGAGACCCAGTACTTC
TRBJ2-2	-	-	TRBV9	CASSVLPPGNTGELFF	TGTGCCAGCAGCGTACTCCCTCCCGGGAACACCGGGGAGCTGTTTTTT
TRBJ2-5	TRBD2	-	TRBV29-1	CSALTLAGGPETQYF	TGCAGCGCCTTAACCCTAGCGGGGGGGCCTGAGACCCAGTACTTC
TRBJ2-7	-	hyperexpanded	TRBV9	CASSVGAGPNYEQYF	TGTGCCAGCAGCGTAGGCGCGGGGCCCAACTACGAGCAGTACTTC
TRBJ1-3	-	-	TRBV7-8	CASSLQASGNTIYF	TGTGCCAGCAGCTTACAGGCTTCCGGAAACACCATATATTTT
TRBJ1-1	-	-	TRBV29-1	CSSAWATEAFF	TGCAGCTCCGCCTGGGCCACTGAAGCTTTCTTT
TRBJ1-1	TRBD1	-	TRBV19	CASSIGRGRGTEAFF	TGTGCCAGTAGTATAGGCAGGGGGCGCGGCACTGAAGCTTTCTTT
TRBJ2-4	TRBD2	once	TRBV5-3	CARSLGPSGGENIQYF	TGTGCCAGAAGCTTGGGGCCTAGCGGGGGGGAAAACATTCAGTACTTC
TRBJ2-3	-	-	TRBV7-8	CASSLGTRTDTQYF	TGTGCCAGCAGCTTGGGGACAAGAACAGATACGCAGTATTTT
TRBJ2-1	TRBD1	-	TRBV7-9	CSSSDPERGQGTYNEQFF	TGTTCCAGCAGCGACCCTGAGAGGGGACAGGGGACCTACAATGAGCAGTTCTTC
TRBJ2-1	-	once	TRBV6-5	CASSYGRGVLNEQFF	TGTGCCAGCAGTTACGGCAGGGGAGTACTCAATGAGCAGTTCTTC
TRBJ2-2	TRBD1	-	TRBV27	CASSAYRGLSTGELFF	TGTGCCAGCAGTGCATACAGGGGGCTGAGTACCGGGGAGCTGTTTTTT
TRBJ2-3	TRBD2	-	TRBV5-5	CASSWSGGADTQYF	TGTGCCAGCAGCTGGAGCGGGGGGGCGGATACGCAGTATTTT
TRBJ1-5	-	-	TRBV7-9	CASSLAGGNQPQHF	TGTGCCAGCAGCTTAGCGGGCGGCAATCAGCCCCAGCATTTT
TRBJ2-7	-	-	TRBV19	CASRKAGLSGEQYF	TGTGCCAGTAGGAAGGCGGGACTCTCTGGCGAGCAGTACTTC
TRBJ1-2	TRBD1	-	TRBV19	CASSTVPGQGRSGGYTF	TGTGCCAGTAGTACCGTCCCGGGACAGGGGCGAAGCGGTGGCTACACCTTC
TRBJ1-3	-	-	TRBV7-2	CASSSSLQGSGNTIYF	TGTGCCAGCAGCTCATCCCTACAGGGTTCTGGAAACACCATATATTTT
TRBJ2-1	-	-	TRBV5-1	CASSLPDNEQFF	TGCGCCAGCAGCTTGCCAGACAATGAGCAGTTCTTC